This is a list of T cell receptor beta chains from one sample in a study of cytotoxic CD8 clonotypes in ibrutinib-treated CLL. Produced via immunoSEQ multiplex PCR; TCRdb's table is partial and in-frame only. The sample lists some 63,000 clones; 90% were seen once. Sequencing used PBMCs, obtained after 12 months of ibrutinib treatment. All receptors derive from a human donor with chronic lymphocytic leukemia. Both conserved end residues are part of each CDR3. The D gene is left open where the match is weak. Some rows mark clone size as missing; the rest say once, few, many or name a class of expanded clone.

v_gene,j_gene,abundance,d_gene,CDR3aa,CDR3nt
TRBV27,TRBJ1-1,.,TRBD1,CASGYRGNTEAFF,TGTGCCAGCGGCTACAGGGGGAACACTGAAGCTTTCTTT
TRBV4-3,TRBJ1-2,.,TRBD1,CASSQEMAGGYGYTF,TGCGCCAGCAGCCAAGAAATGGCAGGGGGCTATGGCTACACCTTC
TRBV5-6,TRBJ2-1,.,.,CASSYGSDGRDRQFF,TGTGCCAGCAGCTACGGGTCGGACGGGCGCGATCGGCAGTTCTTC
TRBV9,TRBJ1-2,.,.,CASSVRDSYSNYGYTF,TGTGCCAGCAGCGTTAGAGACAGCTATTCTAACTATGGCTACACCTTC
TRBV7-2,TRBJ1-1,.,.,CASDSRLTHTEAFF,TGTGCCAGCGACTCACGGTTGACCCACACTGAAGCTTTCTTT
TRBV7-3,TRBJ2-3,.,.,CASSTDSSDTQYF,TGTGCCAGCAGCACCGATAGCAGTGATACGCAGTATTTT
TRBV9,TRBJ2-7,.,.,CASSVRDGSYEQYF,TGTGCCAGCAGCGTCCGGGACGGGAGCTACGAGCAGTACTTC
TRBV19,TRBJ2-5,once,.,CASSLRNIQETQYF,TGTGCCAGTAGTCTCCGGAATATCCAAGAGACCCAGTACTTC
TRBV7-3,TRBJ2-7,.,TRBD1,CASSSATGTYEQYF,TGTGCCAGCAGCTCCGCGACAGGGACCTACGAGCAGTACTTC
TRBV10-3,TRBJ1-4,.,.,CAISAIRSEKLFF,TGTGCCATCAGCGCGATAAGGAGTGAAAAACTGTTTTTT
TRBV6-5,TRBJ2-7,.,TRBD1,CASSRSRDSLYEQYF,TGTGCCAGCAGCCGAAGCCGGGACAGTCTTTACGAGCAGTACTTC
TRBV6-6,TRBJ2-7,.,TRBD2,CATRLAGVSEQYF,TGTGCCACCCGACTAGCGGGAGTTAGCGAGCAGTACTTC
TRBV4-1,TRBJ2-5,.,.,CASSQGPRGREWAQYF,TGCGCCAGCAGCCAAGGGCCTAGGGGACGGGAATGGGCCCAGTACTTC
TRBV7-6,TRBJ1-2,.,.,CASSLGPNYGYTF,TGTGCCAGCAGCTTAGGTCCTAACTATGGCTACACCTTC
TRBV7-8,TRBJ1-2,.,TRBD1,CASSFRTGTGVAGGYTF,TGTGCCAGCAGCTTTCGGACCGGGACAGGGGTTGCAGGCGGCTACACCTTC
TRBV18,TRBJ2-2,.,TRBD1,CASLTGQGTGELFF,TGTGCCAGCTTGACAGGACAGGGGACCGGGGAGCTGTTTTTT
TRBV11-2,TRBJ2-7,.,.,CASSLALGVDEQYF,TGTGCCAGCAGCTTAGCCCTAGGGGTTGACGAGCAGTACTTC
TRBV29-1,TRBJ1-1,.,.,CSASVGADTEAFF,TGCAGTGCAAGTGTGGGGGCGGACACTGAAGCTTTCTTT
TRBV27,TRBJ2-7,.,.,CASSSRWGYEQYF,TGTGCCAGCAGTTCACGATGGGGGTACGAGCAGTACTTC
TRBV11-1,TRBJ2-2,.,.,CASRVGSWQGNTGELFF,TGTGCCAGCAGAGTAGGATCTTGGCAGGGGAACACCGGGGAGCTGTTTTTT
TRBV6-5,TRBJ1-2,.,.,CASSYDPGPRGYTF,TGTGCCAGCAGTTACGACCCAGGGCCCCGTGGCTACACCTTC
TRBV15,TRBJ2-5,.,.,CATSSPLETQYF,TGTGCCACCAGCAGTCCCCTCGAGACCCAGTACTTC
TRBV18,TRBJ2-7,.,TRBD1,CASSFARDSVSYEQYF,TGTGCCAGCTCCTTCGCCCGGGACAGCGTCTCCTACGAGCAGTACTTC
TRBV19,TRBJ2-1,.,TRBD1,CASSNRDSYNEQFF,TGTGCCAGTAGTAACCGGGACAGCTACAATGAGCAGTTCTTC
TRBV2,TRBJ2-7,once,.,CASGGGHLYEQYF,TGTGCCAGCGGGGGGGGACACCTTTACGAGCAGTACTTC
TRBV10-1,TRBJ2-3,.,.,CASSGTTDTQYF,TGCGCCAGCAGCGGGACCACAGATACGCAGTATTTT
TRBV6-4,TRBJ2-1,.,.,CASRDSPGVHEQFF,TGTGCCAGCAGAGACAGCCCGGGGGTGCATGAGCAGTTCTTC
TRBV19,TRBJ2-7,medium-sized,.,CASSITGGGYEQYF,TGTGCCAGTAGTATAACAGGCGGTGGTTACGAGCAGTACTTC
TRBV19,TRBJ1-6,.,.,CASSTRPGLGPPLHF,TGTGCCAGTAGTACTCGGCCAGGACTCGGCCCACCCCTCCACTTT
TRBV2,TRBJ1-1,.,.,CASRVGRNTEAFF,TGTGCCAGCAGGGTGGGGAGAAACACTGAAGCTTTCTTT
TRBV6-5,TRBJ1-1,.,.,CASSYAGANRNTEAFF,TGTGCCAGCAGTTACGCCGGCGCTAACCGGAACACTGAAGCTTTCTTT
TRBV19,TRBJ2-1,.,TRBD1,CASSILGTGLDNEQFF,TGTGCCAGTAGTATTTTGGGGACAGGGCTGGACAATGAGCAGTTCTTC
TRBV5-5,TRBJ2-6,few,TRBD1,CASSLGTGGNSGANVLTF,TGTGCCAGCAGCTTAGGGACAGGGGGTAACTCTGGGGCCAACGTCCTGACTTTC
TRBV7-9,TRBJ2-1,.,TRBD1,CASSLAYTGGYNEQFF,TGTGCCAGCAGCTTAGCGTACACAGGGGGCTACAATGAGCAGTTCTTC
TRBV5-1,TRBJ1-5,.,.,CASSLLGQNNQPQHF,TGCGCCAGCAGCTTGTTAGGTCAGAACAATCAGCCCCAGCATTTT
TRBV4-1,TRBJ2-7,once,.,CASSQDLGHDEQYF,TGCGCCAGCAGCCAAGATCTAGGGCACGACGAGCAGTACTTC
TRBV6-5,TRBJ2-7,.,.,CASSYSGITTEQYF,TGTGCCAGCAGTTACTCTGGAATCACCACCGAGCAGTACTTC
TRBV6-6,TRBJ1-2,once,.,CASSYSDGPPYGYTF,TGTGCCAGCAGTTACTCCGACGGACCACCCTATGGCTACACCTTC
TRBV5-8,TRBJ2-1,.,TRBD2,CASSLKGLAGGRRGEQFF,TGTGCCAGCAGCTTGAAGGGACTAGCGGGAGGCCGTCGGGGTGAGCAGTTCTTC
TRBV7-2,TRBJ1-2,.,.,CASSPRQFGGNYGYTF,TGTGCCAGCAGCCCGAGACAGTTTGGGGGGAACTATGGCTACACCTTC
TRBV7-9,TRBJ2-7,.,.,CASSPRGAGQPSHEQYF,TGTGCCAGCAGCCCGCGTGGGGCGGGACAGCCCTCCCACGAGCAGTACTTC
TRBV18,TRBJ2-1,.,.,CASSPALDDKQFF,TGTGCCAGCTCACCAGCCCTCGACGACAAGCAGTTCTTC
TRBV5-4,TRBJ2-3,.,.,CASSLIRAGDTQYF,TGTGCCAGCAGCTTGATTCGGGCTGGAGATACGCAGTATTTT
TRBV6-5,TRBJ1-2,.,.,CASTQPVSALYTF,TGTGCCAGCACCCAGCCAGTCTCAGCTCTCTACACCTTC
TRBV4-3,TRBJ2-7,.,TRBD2,CASSLGEGSSYEQYF,TGCGCCAGCAGCCTGGGGGAGGGGAGCTCCTACGAGCAGTACTTC
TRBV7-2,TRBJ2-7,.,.,CATSPAGTSYEQYF,TGTGCCACAAGCCCAGCTGGTACTTCCTACGAGCAGTACTTC
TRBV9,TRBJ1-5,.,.,CASSVGGDSNQPQHF,TGTGCCAGCAGCGTTGGGGGTGATAGCAATCAGCCCCAGCATTTT
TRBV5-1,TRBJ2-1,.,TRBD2,CASSLAGSSGSSSQFF,TGCGCCAGCAGCTTGGCCGGGTCTAGCGGGAGTAGTAGTCAGTTCTTC
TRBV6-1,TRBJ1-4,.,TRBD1,CASSGSTGDNEKLFF,TGTGCCAGCAGCGGATCGACAGGGGATAATGAAAAACTGTTTTTT
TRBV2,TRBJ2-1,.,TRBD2,CASSDEPRESLRVVYNEQFF,TGTGCCAGCAGTGATGAACCGCGGGAGTCGCTTCGCGTTGTCTACAATGAGCAGTTCTTC
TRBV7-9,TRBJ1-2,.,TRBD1,CASSRDRVYSGYTF,TGTGCCAGCAGCCGGGACAGGGTGTATAGTGGCTACACCTTC
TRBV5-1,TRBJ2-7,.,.,CASTPPDLDYYEQYF,TGCGCCAGCACCCCCCCGGACCTAGATTACTACGAGCAGTACTTC
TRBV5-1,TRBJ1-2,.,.,CASSPESDYGYTF,TGCGCCAGCAGCCCCGAGTCGGACTATGGCTACACCTTC